Each of the 10 T cell receptor beta chains below was sequenced from the same sample in a study of cytomegalovirus exposure and HLA in healthy donors. A multiplex PCR was run with 60 Vbeta primers and 13 Jbeta primers. Using immunoSEQ multiplex PCR, the repertoire was profiled, and TCRdb retains in-frame clones only, with some absent. The repertoire holds around 150,000 clones, more than 75% seen once, with approximately 2% in the top ten. Sequences were obtained from PBMCs. The source is a man younger than 45 in good health and CMV-seronegative.

The chain employs TRBV13 and TRBJ2-7; 10 nucleotides agree with TRBD2. Germline V gene sequence: CDR1 PRHDT, CDR2 FYEKMQ (reference sequence). The V and J ends lost 10 bases and 4 bases, in that order; junction bases with no gene match: 10. The CDR3 runs to 14 residues. The CDR3 reads CAISPAGGMYEQYF. CDR3 DNA: TGTGCCATCTCCCCAGCGGGAGGGATGTACGAGCAGTACTTC.

Regarding this clone: Its ends do not fully match the called genes, so a read error is possible. The V and J genes are TRBV6-6 and TRBJ1-3, with 9 bases fitting TRBD1. The CDR3 sequence is 11 residues long. CDR1 MNHNY and CDR2 SVGAGI come from the germline V gene (reference sequence). The CDR3 loop reads CANSPGQGKFF. CDR3 bases: TGTGCCAACAGTCCCGGACAGGGGAAGTTTTTT.

The chain recombines TRBV15 with TRBJ2-5; weak D call: TRBD1 (6 bases). The germline V gene encodes CDR1 LNHNV and CDR2 YYDKDF (reference sequence). The germline V and J ends were trimmed by 0 bases and 3 bases, with 11 bases remaining between them. The CDR3 length is 15 residues. This CDR3 reads CATSRDGRGEETQYF. CDR3 bases: TGTGCCACCAGCAGAGATGGCAGGGGTGAAGAGACCCAGTACTTC.

This clone was counted a single time. This chain links TRBV4-1 with TRBJ2-7; D is uncertain. Germline CDR1 MGHRA, CDR2 YSYEKL. There are 16 residues in the CDR3. Trimming took off 3 bases at V and 4 bases at J, with 19 bases between the two ends. CDR3 residues: CASSHHLDGARYEQYF. The CDR3 coding sequence is TGCGCCAGCAGCCATCATCTAGACGGAGCGAGGTACGAGCAGTACTTC.

V usage is TRBV27 and J usage is TRBJ2-7; TRBD2 aligns across 9 bases. Germline V CDR1 and CDR2: MNHEY, SMNVEV (reference sequence). After removal of 5 bases from V and 3 bases from J, the junction contained 2 bases not matched to a gene. The CDR3 is made up of 13 amino acids. The CDR3 spells CASSNSGSYEQYF. The CDR3 DNA reads TGTGCCAGCAGTAATAGCGGGAGCTACGAGCAGTACTTC.

The chain couples TRBV28 to TRBJ2-7; 10 bases are a match to TRBD1. J lost 7 bases, V lost 4 bases, and 13 bases had no gene match. Germline V gene sequence: CDR1 MDHEN, CDR2 SYDVKM. CDR3 length: 16 amino acids. The CDR3 bases are TGTGCCAGCAGTTCCCCGGGGGGACAGGGGTCTAGGGAGCAGTACTTC. The encoded protein is CASSSPGGQGSREQYF.

J is TRBJ2-1 and V is TRBV21-1; TRBD2, the table's D call, lacks a check against the DNA. TRBV21-1 is a listed pseudogene. CDR3 length: 15 amino acids. The CDR3 coding sequence is TGTGTCGAATTCGGGGTAGCGGTCTCCTACAATGAGCAGTTCTTC. The encoded protein is CVEFGVAVSYNEQFF.

The chain combines TRBV4-1 with TRBJ1-2, with D possibly TRBD1 on 6 matching bases. Trimming stripped 0 bases from V and 7 bases from J, with 12 bases between. In germline, CDR1 is MGHRA, CDR2 YSYEKL. The CDR3 totals 14 residues. The CDR3: CASSQDDRLGGYTF. The CDR3 DNA is TGCGCCAGCAGCCAAGACGACAGGCTGGGTGGCTACACCTTC.

The CDR3 loop reads CASSYSGAKGYEQYF. Here the CDR3 DNA reads TGTGCCAGCAGTTACTCGGGGGCAAAGGGCTACGAGCAGTACTTC. This rearrangement joins TRBV6-5 to TRBJ2-7, with a tentative D call TRBD1 (6 bases). V was shortened by 0 bases and J by 3 bases, with 12 bases between the two germline ends. Looked up from germline, CDR1 is MNHEY and CDR2 is SVGAGI. CDR3 length: 15 residues.

This clone was seen only a few times. The V and J genes are TRBV29-1 and TRBJ1-1, with no clear D. The CDR3 covers 12 residues. The germline V gene encodes CDR1 SQVTM and CDR2 ANQGSEA. Deletions cut 7 bases from V and 1 base from J, with 10 bases between. DNA for the CDR3: TGCAGCGGCGTGAGAGGGAACACTGAAGCTTTCTTT. Translated, it gives CSGVRGNTEAFF. Based on the CDR3 plus reference TRBV29-1 and TRBJ1-1, the full variable domain is SAVISQKPSRDICQRGTSLTIQCQVDSQVTMMFWYRQQPGQSLTLIATANQGSEATYESGFVIDKFPISRPNLTFSTLTVSNMSPEDSSIYLCSGVRGNTEAFFGQGTRLTVV.